The entry below gives a single T cell receptor (beta chain) sequence along with its context. This clone has just one count. Its antigen target is currently unknown. It has no much larger one-base neighbor in the sample; base qualities were not kept. TCRbeta CDR3 regions were amplified from genomic DNA by means of the immunoSEQ Assay, a bias-controlled multiplex PCR. The authors' analysis ran thus. Nucleated cell counts per sample were estimated from amplification of reference gene primers within the assay. Sequence reads were collapsed and filtered to measure the absolute abundance of every unique TCRbeta CDR3 rearrangement. For each sample, productive Simpson clonality was calculated as the square root of Simpson's diversity index across productive rearrangements. TCRdb took this table from immuneACCESS and kept in-frame rearrangements with V and J called. Such tables lack part of the clones; where checked against another copy, unresolved V genes explain under half of the gap, and the rest is unexplained. V and J calls and clone size are given by that table; D and trimming were obtained from the DNA. This sample gives around 250,000 clones in total; approximately 90% of them show up just once. The top ten clones comprise approximately 3% of the sample.

Trimming leaves V shorter by 5 bases and J shorter by 6 bases, with the junction holding 5 bases beyond the gene matches. CDR3 length: 15 amino acids, cysteine to phenylalanine. The entry retains the CDR3 DNA only, 45 bases that are in frame from base 1. The germline V gene yields SGHVS for CDR1 and FNYEAQ for CDR2. These data are taken from a study of blood T cell repertoires in COVID-19 (dated by TCRdb to about 2020). Background on the whole study: Samples from collaborators originated in the United States, Italy and Spain and spanned both the acute and convalescent phases of COVID-19. Where available, HLA class I and class II types were taken from metadata supplied by the sample provider and were not determined by assay-based typing. Nearly every sample came with metadata listing a de-identified subject ID, COVID-19 status, age in years and sex. Subjects who had been exposed to COVID-19, were actively infected with it, or had recovered from it provided the deeply sampled blood TCRbeta repertoires that made up the dataset. The prospective study material was composed of cDNA or gDNA derived from T cells, B-cell-depleted T cells, or PBMCs. Samples were obtained from the ongoing ImmuneRACE study (first 160 participants) and from about 1,300 subjects provided by 6 global collaborators. The repertoires were made available in a free public database intended to serve as a resource for research on the immune response to SARS-CoV-2.

The paper's findings and limits, for the study overall: Clinical and demographic metadata were provided uncurated, with the amount varying by source and participant.

The collaborating institutions used their own protocols to collect whole blood in K2EDTA tubes. For TCRbeta analysis, collaborator samples were shipped as frozen whole blood, as isolated PBMCs, or as DNA extracted from either sample type. The clonotype was recovered from a woman aged 25 to 39 with active or convalescent COVID-19. The sequence joins TRBV7-6 to TRBJ1-4; a stretch of 11 junction bases matches TRBD1. Sequencing was performed on peripheral blood. The nucleotide sequence reads as follows: TGTGCCAGCAGCCCAGGACAGGGGGCGCATGAAAAACTGTTTTTT. It translates as CASSPGQGAHEKLFF.